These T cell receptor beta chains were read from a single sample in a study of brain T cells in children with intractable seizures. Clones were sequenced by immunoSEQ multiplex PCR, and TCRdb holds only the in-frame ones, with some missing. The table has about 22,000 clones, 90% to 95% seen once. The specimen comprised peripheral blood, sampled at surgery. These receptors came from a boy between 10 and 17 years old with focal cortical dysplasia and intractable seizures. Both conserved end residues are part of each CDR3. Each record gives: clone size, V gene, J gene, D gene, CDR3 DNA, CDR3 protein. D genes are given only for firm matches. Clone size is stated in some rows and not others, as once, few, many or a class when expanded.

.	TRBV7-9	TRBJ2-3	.	TGTGCCAGCAGCCCGACAACGTGGGGGACTAGCACAGATACGCAGTATTTT	CASSPTTWGTSTDTQYF
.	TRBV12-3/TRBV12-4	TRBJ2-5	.	TGTGCCAGCAGTTTCGGGCCTAGGGAGACCCAGTACTTC	CASSFGPRETQYF
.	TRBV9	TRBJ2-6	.	TGTGCCAGCAGCGTAGCTACAAGGGTTTTCGCTGGGGCCAACGTCCTGACTTTC	CASSVATRVFAGANVLTF
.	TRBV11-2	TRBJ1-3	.	TGTGCCGGTGCGCAGTTCTCTGGAAACACCATATATTTT	CAGAQFSGNTIYF
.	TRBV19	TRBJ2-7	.	TGTGCCAGTAGTCCGGGTCTCTACGAGCAGTACTTC	CASSPGLYEQYF
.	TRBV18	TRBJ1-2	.	TGTGCCAGCTCACGAAAAAGGGACGGATCTAACTATGGCTACACCTTC	CASSRKRDGSNYGYTF
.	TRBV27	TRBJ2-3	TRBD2	TGTGCCAGCAGTTTAAGCGGGGGGTTCACAGATACGCAGTATTTT	CASSLSGGFTDTQYF
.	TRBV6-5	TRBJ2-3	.	TGTGCCAGCAGTTACTCCCTTTTAAGCTCCGCAGATACGCAGTATTTT	CASSYSLLSSADTQYF
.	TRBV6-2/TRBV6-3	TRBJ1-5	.	TGTGCCAGCAGCCCCTGGACGGAAGGGCAGCCCCAGCATTTT	CASSPWTEGQPQHF
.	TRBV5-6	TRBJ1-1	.	TGTGCCAGCAGCTTTTTGAGGGGCAGCGACTTGAAGGCTTTCTTT	CASSFLRGSDLKAFF
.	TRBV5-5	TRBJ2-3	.	TGTGCCAGCAGCTTGTTCATCTCAGATACGCAGTATTTT	CASSLFISDTQYF
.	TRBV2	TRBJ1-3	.	TGTGCCAGCAGTCCACAGGGACCTCAATCTGGAAACACCATATATTTT	CASSPQGPQSGNTIYF
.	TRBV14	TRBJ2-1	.	TGTGCCAGCAGCCGAGTCGATCGGGGGACCTACAATGAGCAGTTCTTC	CASSRVDRGTYNEQFF
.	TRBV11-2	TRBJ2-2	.	TGTGCCAGCAGCTTAGTTGCAGGCACCGGGGAGCTGTTTTTT	CASSLVAGTGELFF
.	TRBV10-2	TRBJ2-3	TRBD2	TGCGCCTCCCTCCGTGGGGCGGGGGGCCAAGATACGCAGTATTTT	CASLRGAGGQDTQYF
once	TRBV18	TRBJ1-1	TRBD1	TGTGCCAGCTCACCCACCGGACAGGGATCCCTTGGCACTGAAGCTTTCTTT	CASSPTGQGSLGTEAFF